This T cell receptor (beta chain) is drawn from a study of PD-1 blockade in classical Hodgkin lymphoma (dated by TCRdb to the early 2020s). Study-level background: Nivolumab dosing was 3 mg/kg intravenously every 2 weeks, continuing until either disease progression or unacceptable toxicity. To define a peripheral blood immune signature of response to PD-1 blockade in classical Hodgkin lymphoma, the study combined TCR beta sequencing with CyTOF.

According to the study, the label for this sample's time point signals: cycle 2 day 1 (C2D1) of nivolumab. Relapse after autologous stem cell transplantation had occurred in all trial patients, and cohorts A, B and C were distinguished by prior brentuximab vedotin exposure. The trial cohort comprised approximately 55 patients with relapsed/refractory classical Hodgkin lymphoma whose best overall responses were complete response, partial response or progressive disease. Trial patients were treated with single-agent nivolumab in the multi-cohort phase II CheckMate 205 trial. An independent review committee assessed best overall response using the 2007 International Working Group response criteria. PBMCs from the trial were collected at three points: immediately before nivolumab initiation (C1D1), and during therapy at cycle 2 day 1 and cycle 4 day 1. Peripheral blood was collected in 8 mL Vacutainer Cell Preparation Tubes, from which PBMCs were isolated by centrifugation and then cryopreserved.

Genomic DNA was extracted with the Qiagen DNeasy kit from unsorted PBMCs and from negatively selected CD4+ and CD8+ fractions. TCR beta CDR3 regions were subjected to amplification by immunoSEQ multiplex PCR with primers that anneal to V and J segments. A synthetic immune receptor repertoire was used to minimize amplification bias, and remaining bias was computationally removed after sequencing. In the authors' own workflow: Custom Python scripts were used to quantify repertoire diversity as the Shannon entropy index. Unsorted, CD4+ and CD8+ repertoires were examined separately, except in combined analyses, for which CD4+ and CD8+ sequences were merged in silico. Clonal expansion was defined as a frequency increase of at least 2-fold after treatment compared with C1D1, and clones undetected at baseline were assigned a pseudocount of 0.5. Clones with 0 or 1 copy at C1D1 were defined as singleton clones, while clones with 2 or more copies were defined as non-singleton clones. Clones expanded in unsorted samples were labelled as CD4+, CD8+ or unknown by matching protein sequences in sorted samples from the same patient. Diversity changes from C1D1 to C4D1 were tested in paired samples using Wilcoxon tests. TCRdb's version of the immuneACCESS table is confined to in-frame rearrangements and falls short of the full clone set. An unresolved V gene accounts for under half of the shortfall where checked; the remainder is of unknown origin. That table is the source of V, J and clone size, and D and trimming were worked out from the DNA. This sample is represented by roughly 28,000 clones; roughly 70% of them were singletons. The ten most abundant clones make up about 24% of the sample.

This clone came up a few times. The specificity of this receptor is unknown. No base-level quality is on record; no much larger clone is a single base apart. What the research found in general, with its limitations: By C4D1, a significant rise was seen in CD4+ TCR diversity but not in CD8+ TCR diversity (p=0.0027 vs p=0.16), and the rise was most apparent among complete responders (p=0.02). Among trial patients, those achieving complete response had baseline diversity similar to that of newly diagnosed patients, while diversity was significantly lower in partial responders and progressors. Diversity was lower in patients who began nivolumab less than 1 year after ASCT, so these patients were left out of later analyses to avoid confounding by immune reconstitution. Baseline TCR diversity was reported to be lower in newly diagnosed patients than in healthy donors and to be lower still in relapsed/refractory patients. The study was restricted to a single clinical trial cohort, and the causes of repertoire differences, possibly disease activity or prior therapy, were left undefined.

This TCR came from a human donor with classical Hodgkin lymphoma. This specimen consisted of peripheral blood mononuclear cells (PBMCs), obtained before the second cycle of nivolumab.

The CDR3 reads CASSLGGDGYTF. The sequenced DNA is TGTGCCAGCAGCTTGGGAGGGGACGGCTACACCTTC. This sequence uses TRBV5-4 and TRBJ1-2; a tentative D match to TRBD1 spans 5 bases. From cysteine to phenylalanine, the CDR3 is 12 amino acids long. Only CDR3 DNA remains: 36 bases, in frame from the first base. The germline V gene (reference sequence) supplies CDR1 SGHNT and CDR2 YYREEE. V is shortened by 0 bases, J by 8 bases, and the region joining them spans 8 bases.